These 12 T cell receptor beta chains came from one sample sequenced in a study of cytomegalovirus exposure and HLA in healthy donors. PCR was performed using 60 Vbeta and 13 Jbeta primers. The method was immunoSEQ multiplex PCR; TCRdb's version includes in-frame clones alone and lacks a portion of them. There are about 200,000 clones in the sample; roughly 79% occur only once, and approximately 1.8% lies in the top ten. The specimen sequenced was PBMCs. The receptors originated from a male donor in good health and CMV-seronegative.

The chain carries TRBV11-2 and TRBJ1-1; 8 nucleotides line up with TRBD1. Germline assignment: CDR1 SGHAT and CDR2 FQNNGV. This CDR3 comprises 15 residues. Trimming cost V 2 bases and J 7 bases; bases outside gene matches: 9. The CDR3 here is CASSLYQGARFEAFF. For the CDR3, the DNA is TGTGCCAGCAGCTTATATCAGGGGGCTAGGTTTGAAGCTTTCTTT.

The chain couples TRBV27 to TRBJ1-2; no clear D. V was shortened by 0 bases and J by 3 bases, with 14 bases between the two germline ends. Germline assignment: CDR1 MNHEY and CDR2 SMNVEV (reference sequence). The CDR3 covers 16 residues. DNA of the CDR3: TGTGCCAGCAGTTTATCTGTGGGGAGCCGGGACTATGGCTACACCTTC. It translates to CASSLSVGSRDYGYTF.

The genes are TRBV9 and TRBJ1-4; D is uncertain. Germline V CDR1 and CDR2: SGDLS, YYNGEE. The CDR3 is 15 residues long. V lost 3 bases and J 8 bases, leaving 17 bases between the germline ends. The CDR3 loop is CASSARELAGEKLFF. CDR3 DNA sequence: TGTGCCAGCAGCGCCCGGGAGCTCGCGGGCGAAAAACTGTTTTTT.

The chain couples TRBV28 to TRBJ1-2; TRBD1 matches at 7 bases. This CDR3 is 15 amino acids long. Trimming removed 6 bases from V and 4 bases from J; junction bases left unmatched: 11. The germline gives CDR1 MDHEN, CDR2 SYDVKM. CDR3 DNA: TGTGCCAGCAGGGCCGGGACAGTGGATTCCTATGGCTACACCTTC. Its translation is CASRAGTVDSYGYTF.

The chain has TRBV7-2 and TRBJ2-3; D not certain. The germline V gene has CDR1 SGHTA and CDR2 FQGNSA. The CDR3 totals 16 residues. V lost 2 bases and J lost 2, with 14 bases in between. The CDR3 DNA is TGTGCCAGCAGCTTATTGAATGCCAGGTACACAGATACGCAGTATTTT. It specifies CASSLLNARYTDTQYF.

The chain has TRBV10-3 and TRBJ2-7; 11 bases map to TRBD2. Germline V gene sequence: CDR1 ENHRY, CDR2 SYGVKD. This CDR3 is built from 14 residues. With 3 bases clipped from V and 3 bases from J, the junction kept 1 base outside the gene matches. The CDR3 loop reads CAISEGTSGYEQYF. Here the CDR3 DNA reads TGTGCCATCAGTGAAGGGACTAGCGGCTACGAGCAGTACTTC.

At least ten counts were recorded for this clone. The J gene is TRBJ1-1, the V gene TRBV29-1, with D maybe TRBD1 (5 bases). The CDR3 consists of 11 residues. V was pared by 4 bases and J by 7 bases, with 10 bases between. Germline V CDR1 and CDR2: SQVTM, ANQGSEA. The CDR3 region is CSVAPGLEAFF. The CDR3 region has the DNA TGCAGCGTTGCCCCGGGACTTGAAGCTTTCTTT.

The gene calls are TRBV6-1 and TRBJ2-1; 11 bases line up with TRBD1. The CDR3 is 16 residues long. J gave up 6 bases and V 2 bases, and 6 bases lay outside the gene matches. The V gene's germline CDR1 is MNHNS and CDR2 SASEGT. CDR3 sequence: CASSESPGTGGNEQFF. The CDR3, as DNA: TGTGCCAGCAGTGAAAGCCCCGGGACAGGGGGCAATGAGCAGTTCTTC.

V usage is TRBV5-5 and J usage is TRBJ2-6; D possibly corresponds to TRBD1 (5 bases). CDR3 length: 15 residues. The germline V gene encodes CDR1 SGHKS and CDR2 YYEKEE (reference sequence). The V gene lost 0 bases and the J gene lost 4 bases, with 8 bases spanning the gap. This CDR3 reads CASSLVGLGANVLTF. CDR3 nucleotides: TGTGCCAGCAGCTTGGTGGGGCTGGGGGCCAACGTCCTGACTTTC.

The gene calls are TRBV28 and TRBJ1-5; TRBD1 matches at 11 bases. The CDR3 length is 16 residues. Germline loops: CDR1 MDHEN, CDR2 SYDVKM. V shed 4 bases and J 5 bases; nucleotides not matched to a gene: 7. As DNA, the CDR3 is TGTGCCAGCAGTTCCCCGGGACAGGGGGTAGATCAGCCCCAGCATTTT. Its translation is CASSSPGQGVDQPQHF.

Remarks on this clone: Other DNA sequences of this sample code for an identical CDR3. The CDR3 sequence is CASSLMTGSGETQYF. CDR3 DNA: TGCGCCAGCAGCCTTATGACAGGGTCTGGAGAGACCCAGTACTTC. The chain has TRBV5-1 and TRBJ2-5; 7 bases map to TRBD1. Trimming removed 4 bases from V and 4 bases from J; junction bases left unmatched: 10. Germline lookup yields CDR1 SGHRS and CDR2 YFSETQ. This CDR3 comprises 15 residues.

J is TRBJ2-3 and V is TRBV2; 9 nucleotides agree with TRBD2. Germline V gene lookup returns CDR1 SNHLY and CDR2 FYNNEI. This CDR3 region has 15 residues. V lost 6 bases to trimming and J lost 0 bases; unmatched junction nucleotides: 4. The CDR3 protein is CASSGLARSTDTQYF. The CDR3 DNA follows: TGTGCCAGCAGCGGACTAGCGCGTAGCACAGATACGCAGTATTTT. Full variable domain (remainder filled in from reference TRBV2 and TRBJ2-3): EPEVTQTPSHQVTQMGQEVILRCVPISNHLYFYWYRQILGQKVEFLVSFYNNEISEKSEIFDDQFSVERPDGSNFTLKIRSTKLEDSAMYFCASSGLARSTDTQYFGPGTRLTVL.